These T cell receptor beta chains were read from a single sample in a study of shared clonotypes between healthy human individuals. The data were produced by immunoSEQ multiplex PCR, yet TCRdb's version contains in-frame clones alone and is incomplete. The sample holds about a million clones, 60% to 80% seen once. Source material: memory CD4+ T cells from PBMCs. The receptors come from a young man in good health. Some clones in this sample may be carry-over from other donors' samples. Each CDR3 is given with its conserved first and last residue. A D gene is named only where the DNA matches it firmly. A clone size is listed for some rows: how often the clone was seen (once, few, many), or a class if it is expanded.

>-|16|TRBV11-2|TRBJ2-3|-
TGTGCCAGCAGCTTAGTGTACCGGCGAGACACAGATGCGCAGTATTTT
CASSLVYRRDTDAQYF
>-|13|TRBV11-2|TRBJ2-3|-
TGTGCCAGCAGCTTAAATTCAGAGAATACGCAGTATTTT
CASSLNSENTQYF
>TRBD2|16|TRBV19|TRBJ2-2|-
TGTGCCAGTAGTATAAGTCTAGCGGGAGCCTCAAGGGAGCTGTTTTTT
CASSISLAGASRELFF
>-|15|TRBV7-8|TRBJ2-7|-
TGTGCCAGCAGCTTAGCCGAATACCGCCGGGGCGAGCAGTACTTC
CASSLAEYRRGEQYF
>TRBD1|13|TRBV30|TRBJ1-2|-
TGTGCCTGGAGTGTAAGGACAGGGAGAGGCTACACCTTC
CAWSVRTGRGYTF
>TRBD2|17|TRBV11-1|TRBJ2-1|-
TGTGCCAGCAGCTTAGCGATCGGGAGGAGCTCCTACAATGAGCAGTTCTTC
CASSLAIGRSSYNEQFF
>TRBD1|14|TRBV6-1|TRBJ1-3|-
TGTGCCAGCAGCGGACAGGGTCCCGGAAACACCATATATTTT
CASSGQGPGNTIYF
>-|13|TRBV29-1|TRBJ1-5|-
TGCAGCGCTCAGGGAGCCGGCAATCAGCCCCAGCATTTT
CSAQGAGNQPQHF
>-|15|TRBV28|TRBJ2-2|-
TGTGCCAGCAGTTTAGCAGGACATGGCACCGGGGAGCTGTTTTTT
CASSLAGHGTGELFF
>-|13|TRBV30|TRBJ1-2|-
TGTGCCTGGGGGCGTGGAGTAAACTATGGCTACACCTTC
CAWGRGVNYGYTF
>-|12|TRBV2|TRBJ1-4|-
TGTGCCAGTAGAGAAGAACTTGAAAAACTGTTTTTT
CASREELEKLFF
>-|12|TRBV10-3|TRBJ2-7|-
TGTGCCATCAGTGATGTTAGCTTGGGGCAGTACTTC
CAISDVSLGQYF
>-|15|TRBV4-1|TRBJ2-4|-
TGCGCCAGCAGCCAAGAAGGGTTTCTCAAAAACATTCAGTACTTC
CASSQEGFLKNIQYF
>TRBD2|14|TRBV6-1|TRBJ2-7|-
TGTGCCAGCAGTGCAGCGGGGGAAAACTACGAGCAGTACTTC
CASSAAGENYEQYF
>-|14|TRBV29-1|TRBJ1-2|-
TGCAGCGTTGAAGTCTACCCTGAGTTGCGTGGCTACACCTTC
CSVEVYPELRGYTF
>-|12|TRBV6-5|TRBJ1-5|many
TGTGCCAGCAGCGGGGGGGCAGGGCCCCAGCATTTT
CASSGGAGPQHF
>-|14|TRBV27|TRBJ2-5|-
TGTGCCAGCAGTTTATCGTACTGGGGGGAGACCCAGTACTTC
CASSLSYWGETQYF
>-|15|TRBV10-1|TRBJ1-5|-
TGCGCCAGCAGTGAGAAAGGGATGAGCAATCAGCCCCAGCATTTT
CASSEKGMSNQPQHF
>TRBD1|14|TRBV5-1|TRBJ2-7|-
TGCGCCAGCAGCTCGTGGACAGGGGCTTACGAGCAGTACTTC
CASSSWTGAYEQYF
>-|13|TRBV18|TRBJ2-5|-
TGTGCCAGCTCACCCGGCAATTCGGAGACCCAGTACTTC
CASSPGNSETQYF
>-|14|TRBV28|TRBJ1-2|-
TGTGCCAGCAGTTTTAATCCGGGGCCGGGTGGCTACACCTTC
CASSFNPGPGGYTF
>-|14|TRBV2|TRBJ2-7|-
TGTGCCAGCAGTGGGGCTGTAATTTCCTACGAGCAGTACTTC
CASSGAVISYEQYF
>TRBD1|14|TRBV27|TRBJ2-7|-
TGTGCCAGCAGTCCCCGGGACAGGGGGCTGGGGGGGTACTTC
CASSPRDRGLGGYF
>-|14|TRBV5-1|TRBJ2-3|once
TGCGCCAGCAGCTTGACAGGGTTGGCAGATACGCAGTATTTT
CASSLTGLADTQYF
>-|14|TRBV19|TRBJ1-3|-
TGTGCCAGTAGTATAGCGGGGCCCGGAAACACCATATATTTT
CASSIAGPGNTIYF
>TRBD2|14|TRBV27|TRBJ2-7|-
TGTGCCAGCTCTAGCGGGAGGCCCTCCTACGAGCAGTACTTC
CASSSGRPSYEQYF
>-|15|TRBV2|TRBJ2-1|few
TGTGCCAGCAGATGGCTAGCGGGAGTGGGACAGGGGCAGTTCTTC
CASRWLAGVGQGQFF
>-|13|TRBV7-2|TRBJ2-4|-
TGTGCCAGCAGCTTCAACAGGGAAAACATTCAGTACTTC
CASSFNRENIQYF
>-|15|TRBV6-1|TRBJ2-3|once
TGTGCCAGCAGTGAACTAGGGGTTAGCACAGATACGCAGTATTTT
CASSELGVSTDTQYF
>-|11|TRBV25-1|TRBJ2-1|-
TGTGCCAGCAGCGCGTCGAACCGGCCGTTCTTC
CASSASNRPFF
>-|13|TRBV29-1|TRBJ1-2|-
TGCAGCGTTGAAGAGGGGGGTAAGGATGGCTACACCTTC
CSVEEGGKDGYTF
>-|18|TRBV7-9|TRBJ1-3|many
TGTGCCAGCAGCTCCGGCTATTTCTCGGCCCCCGGTGGAAACACCATATATTTT
CASSSGYFSAPGGNTIYF
>-|16|TRBV11-2|TRBJ1-2|-
TGTGCCAGCAGCTTACATCCAGGGGTAGAAGGGGATGGCTACACCTTC
CASSLHPGVEGDGYTF
>-|18|TRBV28|TRBJ1-2|-
TGTGCCAGCAGTTTGGAAGGGTTGACCGCCTTACCTAACTATGGCTACACCTTC
CASSLEGLTALPNYGYTF
>-|15|TRBV28|TRBJ1-3|-
TGTGCCAGCAGTGGGGGGGGTGACTCTGGAAACACCATATATTTT
CASSGGGDSGNTIYF
>-|16|TRBV4-1|TRBJ2-7|-
TGCGCCAGCAGCCAAGACTCAAGGACGCAGAGGGGCGGGCAGTGCTTC
CASSQDSRTQRGGQCF